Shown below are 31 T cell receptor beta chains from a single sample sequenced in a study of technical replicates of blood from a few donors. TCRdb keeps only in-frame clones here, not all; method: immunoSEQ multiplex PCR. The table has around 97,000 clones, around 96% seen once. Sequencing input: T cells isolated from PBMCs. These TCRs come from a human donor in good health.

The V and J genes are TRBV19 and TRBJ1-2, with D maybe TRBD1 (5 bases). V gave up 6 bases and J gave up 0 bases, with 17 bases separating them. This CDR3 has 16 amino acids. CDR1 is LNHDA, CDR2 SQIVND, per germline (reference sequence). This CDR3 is CASSPWGGYANYGYTF. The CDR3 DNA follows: TGTGCCAGTAGCCCTTGGGGCGGCTACGCTAACTATGGCTACACCTTC.

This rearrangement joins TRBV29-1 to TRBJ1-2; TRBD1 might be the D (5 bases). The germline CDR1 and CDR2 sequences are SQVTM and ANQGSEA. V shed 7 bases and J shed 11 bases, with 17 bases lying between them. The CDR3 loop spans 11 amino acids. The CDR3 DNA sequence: TGCAGCGATAGTACTCAGGGAAAATACACCTTC. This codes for CSDSTQGKYTF.

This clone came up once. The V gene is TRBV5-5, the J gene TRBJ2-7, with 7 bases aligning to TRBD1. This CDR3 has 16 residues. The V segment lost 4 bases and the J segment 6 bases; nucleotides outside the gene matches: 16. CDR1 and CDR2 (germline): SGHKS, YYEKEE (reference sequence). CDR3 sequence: CASSPAHLTGVFEQYF. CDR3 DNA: TGTGCCAGCAGCCCCGCCCACCTCACAGGGGTCTTCGAGCAGTACTTC.

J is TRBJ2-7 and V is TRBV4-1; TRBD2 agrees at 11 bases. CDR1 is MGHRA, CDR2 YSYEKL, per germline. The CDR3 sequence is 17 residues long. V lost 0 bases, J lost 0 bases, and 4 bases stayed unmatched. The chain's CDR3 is CASSQDHTSGSSYEQYF. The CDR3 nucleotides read TGCGCCAGCAGCCAAGATCACACTAGCGGGAGCTCCTACGAGCAGTACTTC.

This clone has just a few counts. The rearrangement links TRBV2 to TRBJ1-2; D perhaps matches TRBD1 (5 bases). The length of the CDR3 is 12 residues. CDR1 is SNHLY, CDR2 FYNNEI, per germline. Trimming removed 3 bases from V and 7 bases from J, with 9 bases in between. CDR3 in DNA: TGTGCCAGCAGTGACCAAGGGGTTGGCTACACCTTC. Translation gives CASSDQGVGYTF.

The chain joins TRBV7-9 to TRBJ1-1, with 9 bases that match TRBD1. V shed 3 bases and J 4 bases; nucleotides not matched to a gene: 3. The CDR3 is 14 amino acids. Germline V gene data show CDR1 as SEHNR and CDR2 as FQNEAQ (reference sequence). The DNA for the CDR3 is TGTGCCAGCAGCTTTGTGACAGGGGGCACTGAAGCTTTCTTT. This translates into CASSFVTGGTEAFF. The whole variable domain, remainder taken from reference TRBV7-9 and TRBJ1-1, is DTGVSQNPRHKITKRGQNVTFRCDPISEHNRLYWYRQTLGQGPEFLTYFQNEAQLEKSRLLSDRFSAERPKGSFSTLEIQRTEQGDSAMYLCASSFVTGGTEAFFGQGTRLTVV.

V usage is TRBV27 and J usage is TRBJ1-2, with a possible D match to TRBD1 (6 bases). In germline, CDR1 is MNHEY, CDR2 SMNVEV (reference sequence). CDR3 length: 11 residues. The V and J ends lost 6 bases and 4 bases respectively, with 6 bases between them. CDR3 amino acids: CASRQGYGYTF. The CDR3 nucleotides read TGTGCCAGCAGACAGGGCTATGGCTACACCTTC.

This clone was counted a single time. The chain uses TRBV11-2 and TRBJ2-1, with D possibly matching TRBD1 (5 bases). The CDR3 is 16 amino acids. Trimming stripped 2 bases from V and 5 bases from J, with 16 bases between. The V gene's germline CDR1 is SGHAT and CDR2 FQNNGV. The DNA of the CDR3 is TGTGCCAGCAGCTTAAGAGTGGCCGGACAAAACAATGAGCAGTTCTTC. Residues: CASSLRVAGQNNEQFF.

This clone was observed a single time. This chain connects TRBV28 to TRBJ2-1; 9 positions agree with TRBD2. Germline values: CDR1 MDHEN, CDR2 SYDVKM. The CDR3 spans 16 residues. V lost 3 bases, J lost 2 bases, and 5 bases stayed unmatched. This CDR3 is CASSFWREGPYNEQFF. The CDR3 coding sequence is TGTGCCAGCAGTTTCTGGCGGGAGGGCCCCTACAATGAGCAGTTCTTC.

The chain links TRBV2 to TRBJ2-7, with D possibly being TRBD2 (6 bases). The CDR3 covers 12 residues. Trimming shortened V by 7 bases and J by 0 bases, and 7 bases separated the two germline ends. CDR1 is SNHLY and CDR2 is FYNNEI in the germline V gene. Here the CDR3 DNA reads TGTGCCAGCACGGGGGTCTCCTACGAGCAGTACTTC. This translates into CASTGVSYEQYF.

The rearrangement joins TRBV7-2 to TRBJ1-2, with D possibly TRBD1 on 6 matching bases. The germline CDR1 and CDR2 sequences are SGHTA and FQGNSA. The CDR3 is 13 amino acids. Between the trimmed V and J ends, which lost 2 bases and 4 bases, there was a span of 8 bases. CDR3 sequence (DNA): TGTGCCAGCAGCTTAACAGGGAGCTATGGCTACACCTTC. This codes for CASSLTGSYGYTF. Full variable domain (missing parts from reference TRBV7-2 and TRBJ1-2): GAGVSQSPSNKVTEKGKDVELRCDPISGHTALYWYRQSLGQGLEFLIYFQGNSAPDKSGLPSDRFSAERTGGSVSTLTIQRTQQEDSAVYLCASSLTGSYGYTFGSGTRLTVV.

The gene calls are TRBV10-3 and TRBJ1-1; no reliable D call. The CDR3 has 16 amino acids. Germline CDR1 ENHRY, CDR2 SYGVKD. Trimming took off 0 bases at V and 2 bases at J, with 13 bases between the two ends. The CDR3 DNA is TGTGCCATCAGTGAGTCGAGGAATACGGCTAACACTGAAGCTTTCTTT. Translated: CAISESRNTANTEAFF.

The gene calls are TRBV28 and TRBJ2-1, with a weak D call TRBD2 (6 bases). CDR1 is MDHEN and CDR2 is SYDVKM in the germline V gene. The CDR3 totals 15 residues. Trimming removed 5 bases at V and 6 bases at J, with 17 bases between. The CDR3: CASSLRPSDTNEQFF. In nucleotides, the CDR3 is TGTGCCAGCAGTCTACGCCCTAGCGATACCAATGAGCAGTTCTTC.

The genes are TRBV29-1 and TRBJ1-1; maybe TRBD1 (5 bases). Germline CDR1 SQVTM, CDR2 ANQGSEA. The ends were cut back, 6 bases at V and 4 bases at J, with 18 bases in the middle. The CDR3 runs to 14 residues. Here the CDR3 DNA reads TGCAGCGTCGCAAGGACGGGAGGGACCACTGAAGCTTTCTTT. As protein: CSVARTGGTTEAFF.

For the CDR3, the DNA is TGTGCCAGCCTACGACAGCAGAACACTGAAGCTTTCTTT. Encoded protein: CASLRQQNTEAFF. The chain employs TRBV6-5 and TRBJ1-1; a weak D match, TRBD1 (5 bases). The CDR3 has 13 residues. CDR1 is MNHEY and CDR2 is SVGAGI in the germline V gene. V dropped 8 bases and J dropped 1 base, with 11 bases sitting between them.

In DNA form, the CDR3 reads TGTGCCAGCAGTTTATCTAGGAGCTCCTACAATGAGCAGTTCTTC. Its protein product is CASSLSRSSYNEQFF. The rearrangement joins TRBV27 to TRBJ2-1; D remains ambiguous. V was clipped by 0 bases and J by 0 bases, with 6 bases between them. The germline V gene encodes CDR1 MNHEY and CDR2 SMNVEV (reference sequence). The CDR3 length is 15 residues.

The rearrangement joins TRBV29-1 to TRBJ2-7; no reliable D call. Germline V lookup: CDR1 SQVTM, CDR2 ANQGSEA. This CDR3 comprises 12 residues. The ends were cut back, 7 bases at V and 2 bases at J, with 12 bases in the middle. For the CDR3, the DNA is TGCAGCGCGGAACTAAATGCCTACGAGCAGTACTTC. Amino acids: CSAELNAYEQYF.

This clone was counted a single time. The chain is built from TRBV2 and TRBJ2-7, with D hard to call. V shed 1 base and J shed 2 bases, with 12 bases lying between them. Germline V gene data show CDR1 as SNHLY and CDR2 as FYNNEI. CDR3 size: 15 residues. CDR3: CASSEVGKAPYEQYF. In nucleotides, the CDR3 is TGTGCCAGCAGTGAAGTGGGCAAGGCCCCCTACGAGCAGTACTTC.

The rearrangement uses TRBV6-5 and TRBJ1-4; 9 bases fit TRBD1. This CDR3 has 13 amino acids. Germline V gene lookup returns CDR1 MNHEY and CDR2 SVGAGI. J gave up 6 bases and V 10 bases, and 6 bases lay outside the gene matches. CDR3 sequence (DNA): TGTGCCACTTCCCGGGACAGGGATGAAAAACTGTTTTTT. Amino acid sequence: CATSRDRDEKLFF.

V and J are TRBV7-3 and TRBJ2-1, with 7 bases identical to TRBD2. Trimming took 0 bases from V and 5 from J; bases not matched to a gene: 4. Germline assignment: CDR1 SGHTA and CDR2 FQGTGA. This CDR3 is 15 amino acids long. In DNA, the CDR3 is TGTGCCAGCAGCTTAACACTAGCGTTAAACAATGAGCAGTTCTTC. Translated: CASSLTLALNNEQFF.

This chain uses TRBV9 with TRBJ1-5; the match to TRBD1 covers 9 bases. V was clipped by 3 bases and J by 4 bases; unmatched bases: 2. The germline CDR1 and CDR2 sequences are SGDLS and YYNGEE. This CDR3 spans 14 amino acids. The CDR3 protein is CASSGGTGNQPQHF. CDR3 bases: TGTGCCAGCAGCGGCGGGACAGGGAATCAGCCCCAGCATTTT.

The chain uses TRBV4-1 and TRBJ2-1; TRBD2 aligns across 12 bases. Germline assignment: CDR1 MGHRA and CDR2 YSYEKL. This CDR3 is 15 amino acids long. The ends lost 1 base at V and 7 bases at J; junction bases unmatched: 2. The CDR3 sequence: CASSQGTSGTNEQFF. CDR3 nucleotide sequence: TGCGCCAGCAGCCAAGGGACTAGCGGGACTAATGAGCAGTTCTTC.

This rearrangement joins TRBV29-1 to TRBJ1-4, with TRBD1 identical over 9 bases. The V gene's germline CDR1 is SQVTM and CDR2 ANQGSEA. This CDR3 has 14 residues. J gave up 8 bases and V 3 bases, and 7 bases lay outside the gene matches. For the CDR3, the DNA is TGCAGCGTTGACCCCGGGACAGGGAGCGAAAAACTGTTTTTT. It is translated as CSVDPGTGSEKLFF.

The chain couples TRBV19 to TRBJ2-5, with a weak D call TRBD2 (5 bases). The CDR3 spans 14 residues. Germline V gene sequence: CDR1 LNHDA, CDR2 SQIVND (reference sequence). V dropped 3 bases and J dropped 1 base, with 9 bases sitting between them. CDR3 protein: CASSIHEGQETQYF. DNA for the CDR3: TGTGCCAGTAGTATTCATGAGGGCCAAGAGACCCAGTACTTC.

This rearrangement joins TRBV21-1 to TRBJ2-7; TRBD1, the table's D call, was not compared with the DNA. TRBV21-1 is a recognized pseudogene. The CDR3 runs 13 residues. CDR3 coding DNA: TGTGCCAGACCGGGACAGGGGACCTACGAGCAGTACTTC. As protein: CARPGQGTYEQYF.

In DNA, the CDR3 is TGTGCCAGCTCACCTGCGGCTGATCAGCCCCAGCATTTT. This encodes CASSPAADQPQHF. The chain joins TRBV18 to TRBJ1-5; D unresolved. The germline gives CDR1 KGHSH, CDR2 LQKENI. The CDR3 has 13 amino acids. With 3 bases removed from V and 5 bases from J, the gap between germline ends came to 8 bases.

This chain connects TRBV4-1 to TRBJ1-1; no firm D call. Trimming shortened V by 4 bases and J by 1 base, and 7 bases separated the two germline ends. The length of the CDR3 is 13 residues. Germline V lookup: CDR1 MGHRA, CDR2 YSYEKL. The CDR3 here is CASSPTQNTEAFF. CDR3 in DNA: TGCGCCAGCAGCCCCACACAGAACACTGAAGCTTTCTTT.

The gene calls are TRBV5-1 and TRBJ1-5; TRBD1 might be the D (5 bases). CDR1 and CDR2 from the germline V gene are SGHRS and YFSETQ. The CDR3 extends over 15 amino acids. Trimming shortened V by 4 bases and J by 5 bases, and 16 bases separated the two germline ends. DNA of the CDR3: TGCGCCAGCAGCCCAGGGATTATAGCAGATCAGCCCCAGCATTTT. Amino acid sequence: CASSPGIIADQPQHF.

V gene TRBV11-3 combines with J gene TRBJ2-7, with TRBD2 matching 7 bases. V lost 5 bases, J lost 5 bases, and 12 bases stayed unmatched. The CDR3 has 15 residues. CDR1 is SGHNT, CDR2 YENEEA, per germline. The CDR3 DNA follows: TGTGCCAGCAGCGCTAGGGGCAGCAGCGGGGACGAGCAGTACTTC. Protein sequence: CASSARGSSGDEQYF.

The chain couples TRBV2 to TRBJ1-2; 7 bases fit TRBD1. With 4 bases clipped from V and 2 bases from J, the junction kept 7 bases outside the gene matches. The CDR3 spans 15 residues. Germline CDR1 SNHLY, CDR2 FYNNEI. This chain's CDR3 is CASSAAGQWNYGYTF. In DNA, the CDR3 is TGTGCCAGCAGTGCCGCGGGACAGTGGAACTATGGCTACACCTTC.

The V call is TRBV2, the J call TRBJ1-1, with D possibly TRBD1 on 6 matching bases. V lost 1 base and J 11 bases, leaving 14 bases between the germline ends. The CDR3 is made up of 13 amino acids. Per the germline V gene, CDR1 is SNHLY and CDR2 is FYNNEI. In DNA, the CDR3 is TGTGCCAGCAGTGAAGAGGTAGGGGGTAAGGCTTTCTTT. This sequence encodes CASSEEVGGKAFF.